This entry lists 5 T cell receptor beta chains sequenced from one sample in a study of shared clonotypes between healthy human individuals. Sequenced by immunoSEQ multiplex PCR; TCRdb stores in-frame clones only, minus some. The sample yields under 350,000 clones, over 75% seen once. The source material was memory CD8+ T cells sorted from blood. The subset denotes: CD45RO+ cells pooled with CCR7-negative TemRA cells. The origin of the receptors is a man aged 18 to 29 in good health.

This clone appeared once. The rearrangement uses TRBV6-1 and TRBJ1-5; D remains ambiguous. This CDR3 is built from 17 residues. V lost 0 bases and J lost 0, with 12 bases in between. Germline-derived CDR1 and CDR2 are MNHNS and SASEGT. In DNA, the CDR3 is TGTGCCAGCAGTGAAGCGGGCAGAAAATCTAGCAATCAGCCCCAGCATTTT. Protein: CASSEAGRKSSNQPQHF.

This clone has only one observation. This chain uses TRBV10-3 with TRBJ2-3; 12 nucleotides line up with TRBD1. The CDR3 has 17 amino acids. CDR1 ENHRY and CDR2 SYGVKD come from the germline V gene. Trimming at V came to 2 bases and at J to 4 bases, leaving 7 bases not matched to a gene. CDR3 region: CAISEIRGQGASDTQYF. Here the CDR3 DNA reads TGTGCCATCAGTGAGATTCGGGGACAGGGGGCTTCAGATACGCAGTATTTT.

The CDR3 bases are TGTGCCAGCAGCTTAGTTGGGCCAGGCTACGAGCAGTACTTC. It codes for CASSLVGPGYEQYF. The chain carries TRBV7-8 and TRBJ2-7; D remains ambiguous. Germline loops: CDR1 SGHVS, CDR2 FQNEAQ. CDR3 size: 14 residues. Trimming cost V 1 base and J 3 bases, with 10 bases left between them. The entire variable domain, with the rest obtained from reference TRBV7-8 and TRBJ2-7, is as follows: GAGVSQSPRYKVAKRGQDVALRCDPISGHVSLFWYQQALGQGPEFLTYFQNEAQLDKSGLPSDRFFAERPEGSVSTLKIQRTQQEDSAVYLCASSLVGPGYEQYFGPGTRLTVT.

The rearrangement joins TRBV5-1 to TRBJ2-4; 8 positions match TRBD2. Germline V gene sequence: CDR1 SGHRS, CDR2 YFSETQ. CDR3 length: 18 amino acids. J gave up 6 bases and V 0 bases, and 14 bases lay outside the gene matches. CDR3 protein: CASSLALLRGAGGNIQYF. In nucleotides, the CDR3 is TGCGCCAGCAGCTTGGCCCTCCTCCGTGGCGCGGGGGGAAACATTCAGTACTTC.

The V and J genes are TRBV11-3 and TRBJ2-5; D gene ambiguous. There are 17 residues in the CDR3. Germline CDR1 reads SGHNT; CDR2 reads YENEEA. Trimming took 2 bases from V and 2 from J, leaving 18 bases between them. The CDR3 DNA is TGTGCCAGCAGCTTACACGGTCCTGGGCCCTTGCAAGAGACCCAGTACTTC. It is translated as CASSLHGPGPLQETQYF.